This is a list of T cell receptor beta chains from one sample in a study of cytomegalovirus exposure and HLA in healthy donors. Libraries were prepared by immunoSEQ multiplex PCR; TCRdb keeps only in-frame clonotypes and omits some of them. The table includes approximately 180,000 clones, 77% detected once. Sequenced material: PBMCs. The receptors derive from a woman between 25 and 40 years old in good health and CMV-seropositive. Both conserved end residues are part of each CDR3. The D gene is left open where the match is weak. Part of the rows lack a size; the others show once, few, many or a class for expanded clones.

cdr3_aa cdr3_nt d_call j_call v_call clone_size
CASNQPGQRTDTQYF TGTGCCAGCAATCAACCGGGACAGAGGACAGATACGCAGTATTTT TRBD1 TRBJ2-3 TRBV28 -
CASSFALANEQFF TGCGCCAGCAGCTTCGCTCTAGCCAATGAGCAGTTCTTC - TRBJ2-1 TRBV5-1 -
CASSLQLNQPQHF TGTGCCAGCAGTCTACAGCTCAATCAGCCCCAGCATTTT - TRBJ1-5 TRBV27 -
CASSSLISSGVDNEQFF TGTGCCAGCAGCTCGCTCATATCGAGCGGAGTAGACAATGAGCAGTTCTTC - TRBJ2-1 TRBV7-3 -
CASSLGTGVYSNQPQHF TGTGCCAGCAGTTTAGGGACAGGAGTCTATAGCAATCAGCCCCAGCATTTT TRBD1 TRBJ1-5 TRBV28 -
CASKRLAGGVHKNIQYF TGTGCCAGCAAGAGACTAGCGGGAGGAGTTCACAAAAACATTCAGTACTTC TRBD2 TRBJ2-4 TRBV6-4 -
CASSLGVAQTRPSYEQYF TGTGCCAGCAGCTTAGGGGTTGCGCAGACCAGGCCATCCTACGAGCAGTACTTC - TRBJ2-7 TRBV11-1 -
CASRDRGRLDTEAFF TGTGCCAGCAGAGACAGGGGGCGACTCGACACTGAAGCTTTCTTT TRBD1 TRBJ1-1 TRBV28 -
CASSQGLAGLSYEQYF TGCGCCAGCAGCCAAGGACTAGCGGGCCTCTCCTACGAGCAGTACTTC TRBD2 TRBJ2-7 TRBV4-3 -
CASSDPPGLAGGKFF TGCGCCAGCAGTGATCCGCCGGGACTAGCGGGAGGAAAGTTCTTC TRBD2 TRBJ2-1 TRBV10-2 -
CTSSHGLAGPLAFYEQYF TGCACCAGCAGCCATGGACTAGCGGGACCCCTGGCCTTCTACGAGCAGTACTTC - TRBJ2-7 TRBV1 few
CAWTPGRGSGYTF TGTGCCTGGACCCCCGGGAGGGGCAGTGGCTACACCTTC - TRBJ1-2 TRBV30 -
CASSLVRTSGYNEQFF TGTGCCAGCAGCTTAGTACGGACTAGCGGCTACAATGAGCAGTTCTTC TRBD2 TRBJ2-1 TRBV7-9 -
CASSPFRDFSYEQYF TGCGCCAGCAGCCCCTTCCGGGACTTCTCCTACGAGCAGTACTTC - TRBJ2-7 TRBV5-1 few
CASRFGREGGNTIYF TGTGCCAGCAGGTTCGGCAGGGAAGGGGGAAACACCATATATTTT - TRBJ1-3 TRBV6-1 -
CASSPGLGTDTQYF TGTGCCAGCAGCCCGGGACTCGGCACAGATACGCAGTATTTT - TRBJ2-3 TRBV5-4 few
CASSLAGVSGTRIYEQFF TGTGCCAGCAGCTTAGCGGGGGTTTCTGGGACTAGGATATATGAGCAGTTCTTC TRBD2 TRBJ2-1 TRBV7-8 -
CASSLVPSGPQETQYF TGTGCCAGCAGCTTAGTCCCTAGCGGCCCCCAAGAGACCCAGTACTTC TRBD2 TRBJ2-5 TRBV7-8 -
CAWSGHRNTEAFF TGTGCCTGGAGTGGCCACAGGAACACTGAAGCTTTCTTT - TRBJ1-1 TRBV30 -
CASSPAGDADLNFSYNEQFF TGTGCCAGCTCACCAGCGGGGGACGCCGACCTGAATTTCTCCTACAATGAGCAGTTCTTC TRBD2 TRBJ2-1 TRBV18 -
CASSPTTGNYGYTF TGTGCCAGCAGCCCAACGACAGGGAACTATGGCTACACCTTC TRBD1 TRBJ1-2 TRBV14 -
CASRGQGKTNEKLFF TGTGCCAGCAGAGGACAGGGGAAGACTAATGAAAAACTGTTTTTT TRBD1 TRBJ1-4 TRBV5-6 -